This TCR beta chain emerged from a study of blood T cells in healthy people across ages. Per-sample yields of isolated PBMCs were at least 6 million. Germline V gene lookup returns CDR1 SQVTM and CDR2 ANQGSEA. Deletions cut 8 bases from V and 3 bases from J, with 10 bases between. This CDR3 contains 11 residues. This clonotype was seen only a few times. This may be a read error: a much more frequent sequence differs by one nucleotide. Next came a second PCR, run for roughly 6 to 11 cycles, which used a sample-barcoded 5' primer along with a J-beta primer mix. CDR3-containing paired-end reads numbered at least 2.5 million in each sample. TCRdb recomputed calls from the 5' RACE reads with MiXCR, one row per CDR3 protein. The sample consists of 450,000 to 650,000 distinct CDR3 sequences, about 24% of them appearing once. These data were also reused for a study on T cells of mothers and their children. Per that paper: Pairs that are related and pairs that are unrelated have TCR recombination output shaped similarly by thymic selection. Clones that were microchimeric and persistent were not detected among T cells.

This TCR was recovered from a boy aged 5-17 years in good health. The chain employs TRBV29-1 and TRBJ1-2; D is ambiguous. The sample consisted of blood. The DNA of the CDR3 is TGCAGCATTGGTCGCGACTATGGCTACACCTTC. Residues: CSIGRDYGYTF.